The source of this T cell receptor beta chain is a study of immune heterogeneity within non-small cell lung tumors. For the study at large: It was found that the tumors were several squamous cell carcinomas, 9 to 10 non-squamous carcinomas and 1 not otherwise specified.

Amplification of the TCR beta CDR3 was achieved through multiplex PCR with 32 V and 13 J primers. TCRdb reprocessed the multiplex PCR reads via MiXCR and lists one record per CDR3 protein. The sample lists some 10,000 distinct CDR3 sequences, 25% to 30% occurring once. Template came from bulk tumor genomic DNA, at 600 ng per sample. From each primary tumor, several far-apart biopsies were obtained during surgery. Patients went through curative surgery, and their non-small cell lung cancer was untreated and newly diagnosed. Germline V gives CDR1 SEHNR, CDR2 FQNEAQ (reference sequence). This CDR3 has 13 residues. V was trimmed by 1 base and J by 7 bases, leaving 10 bases between them.

This receptor was taken from a man aged 50 to 60 with non-small cell lung cancer. The rearrangement links TRBV7-9 to TRBJ1-1; D remains ambiguous. The specimen sequenced was lung tumor tissue. The CDR3 DNA reads as TGTGCCAGCAGCTTAGTAGGGAACCTTGAAGCTTTCTTT. This gives the protein CASSLVGNLEAFF.